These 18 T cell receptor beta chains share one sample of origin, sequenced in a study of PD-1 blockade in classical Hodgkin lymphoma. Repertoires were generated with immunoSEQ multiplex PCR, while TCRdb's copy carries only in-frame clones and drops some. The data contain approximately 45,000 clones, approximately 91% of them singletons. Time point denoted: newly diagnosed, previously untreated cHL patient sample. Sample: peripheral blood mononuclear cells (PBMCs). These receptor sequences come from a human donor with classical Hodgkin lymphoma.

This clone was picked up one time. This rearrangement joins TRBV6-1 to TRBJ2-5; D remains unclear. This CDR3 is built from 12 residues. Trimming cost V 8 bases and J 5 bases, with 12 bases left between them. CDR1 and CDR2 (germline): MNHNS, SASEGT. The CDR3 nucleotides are TGTGCCAGCGGCGACCCGTGGGAGACCCAGTACTTC. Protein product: CASGDPWETQYF.

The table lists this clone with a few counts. CDR3: CAWGLPDRDYQPQHF. CDR3 bases: TGTGCCTGGGGTCTCCCGGACAGAGATTATCAGCCCCAGCATTTT. This rearrangement joins TRBV30 to TRBJ1-5, with D perhaps TRBD1 (6 bases). The CDR3 loop spans 15 amino acids. V shed 5 bases and J shed 5 bases, with 19 bases lying between them. In germline, CDR1 is GTSNPN, CDR2 SVGIG (reference sequence).

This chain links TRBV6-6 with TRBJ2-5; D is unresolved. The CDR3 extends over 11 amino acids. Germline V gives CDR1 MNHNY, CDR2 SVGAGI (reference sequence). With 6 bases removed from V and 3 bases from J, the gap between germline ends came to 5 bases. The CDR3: CASSQEETQYF. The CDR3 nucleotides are TGTGCCAGCAGCCAAGAAGAGACCCAGTACTTC.

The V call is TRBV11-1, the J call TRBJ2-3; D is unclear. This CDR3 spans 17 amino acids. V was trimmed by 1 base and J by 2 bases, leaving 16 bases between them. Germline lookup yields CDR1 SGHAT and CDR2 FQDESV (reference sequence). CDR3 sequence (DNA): TGTGCCAGCAGCTTAGGCGCAAATGGAGAAATCACAGATACGCAGTATTTT. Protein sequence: CASSLGANGEITDTQYF.

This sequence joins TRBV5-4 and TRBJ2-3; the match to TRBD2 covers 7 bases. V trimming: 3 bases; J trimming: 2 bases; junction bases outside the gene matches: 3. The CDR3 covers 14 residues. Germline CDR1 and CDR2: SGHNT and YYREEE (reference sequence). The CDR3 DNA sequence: TGTGCCAGCAGCTGGCGGGAGCTCACAGATACGCAGTATTTT. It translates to CASSWRELTDTQYF. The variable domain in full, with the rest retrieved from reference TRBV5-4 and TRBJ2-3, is ETGVTQSPTHLIKTRGQQVTLRCSSQSGHNTVSWYQQALGQGPQFIFQYYREEENGRGNFPPRFSGLQFPNYSSELNVNALELDDSALYLCASSWRELTDTQYFGPGTRLTVL.

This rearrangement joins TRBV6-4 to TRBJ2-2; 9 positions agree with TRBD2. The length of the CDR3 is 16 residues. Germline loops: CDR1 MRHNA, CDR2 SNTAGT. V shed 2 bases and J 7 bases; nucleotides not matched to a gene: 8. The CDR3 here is CASSDGVAGAVGELFF. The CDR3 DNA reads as TGTGCCAGCAGTGACGGAGTAGCGGGAGCTGTCGGGGAGCTGTTTTTT.

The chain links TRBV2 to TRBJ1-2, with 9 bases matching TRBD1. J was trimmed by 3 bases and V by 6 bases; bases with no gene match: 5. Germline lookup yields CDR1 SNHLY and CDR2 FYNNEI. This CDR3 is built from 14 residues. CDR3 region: CASRSTGGHYGYTF. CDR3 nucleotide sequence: TGTGCCAGCAGATCGACAGGGGGTCACTATGGCTACACCTTC.

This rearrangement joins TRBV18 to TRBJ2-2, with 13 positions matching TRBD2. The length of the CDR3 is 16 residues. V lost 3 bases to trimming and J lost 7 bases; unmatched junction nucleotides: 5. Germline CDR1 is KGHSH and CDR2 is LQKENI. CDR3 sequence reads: CASSPGTSGTGGELFF. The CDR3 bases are TGTGCCAGCTCACCTGGGACTAGCGGGACCGGCGGGGAGCTGTTTTTT.

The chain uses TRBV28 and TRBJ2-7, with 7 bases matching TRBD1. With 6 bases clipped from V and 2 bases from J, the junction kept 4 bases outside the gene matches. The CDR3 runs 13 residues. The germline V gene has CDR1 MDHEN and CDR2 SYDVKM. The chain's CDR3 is CASSSQGTYEQYV. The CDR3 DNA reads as TGTGCCAGCAGCTCACAGGGGACCTACGAGCAGTACGTC.

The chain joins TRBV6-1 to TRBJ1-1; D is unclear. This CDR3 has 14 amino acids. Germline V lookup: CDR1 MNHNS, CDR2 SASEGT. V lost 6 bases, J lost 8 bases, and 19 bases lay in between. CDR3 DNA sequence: TGTGCCAGCAGAAAACCTATGGACGTCGGCGAAGCTTTCTTT. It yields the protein CASRKPMDVGEAFF.

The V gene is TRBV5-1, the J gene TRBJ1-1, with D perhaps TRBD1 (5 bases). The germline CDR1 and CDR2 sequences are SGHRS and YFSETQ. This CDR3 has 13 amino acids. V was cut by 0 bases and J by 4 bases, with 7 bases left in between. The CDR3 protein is CASSLAGSTEAFF. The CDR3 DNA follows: TGCGCCAGCAGCTTGGCAGGGAGCACTGAAGCTTTCTTT.

CDR3 DNA sequence: TGCAGCGTTGAAGATGGACGGGAGCAGGACAATGAGCAGTTCTTC. This codes for CSVEDGREQDNEQFF. This chain connects TRBV29-1 to TRBJ2-1; D is perhaps TRBD2 (6 bases). Trimming cost V 0 bases and J 5 bases, with 14 bases left between them. The germline CDR1 and CDR2 sequences are SQVTM and ANQGSEA. CDR3 length: 15 residues.

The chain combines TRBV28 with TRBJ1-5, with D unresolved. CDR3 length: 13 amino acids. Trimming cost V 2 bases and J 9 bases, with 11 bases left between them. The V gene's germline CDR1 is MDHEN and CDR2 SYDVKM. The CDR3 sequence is CASSLSRVRPQHF. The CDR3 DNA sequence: TGTGCCAGCAGTTTAAGCCGAGTGAGGCCCCAGCATTTT.

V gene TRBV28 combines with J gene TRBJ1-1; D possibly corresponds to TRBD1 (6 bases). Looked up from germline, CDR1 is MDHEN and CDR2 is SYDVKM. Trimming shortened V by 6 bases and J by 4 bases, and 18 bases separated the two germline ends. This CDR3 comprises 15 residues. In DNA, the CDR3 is TGTGCCAGCAGCCCCTGGGGGCCAACAAGCACTGAAGCTTTCTTT. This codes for CASSPWGPTSTEAFF.

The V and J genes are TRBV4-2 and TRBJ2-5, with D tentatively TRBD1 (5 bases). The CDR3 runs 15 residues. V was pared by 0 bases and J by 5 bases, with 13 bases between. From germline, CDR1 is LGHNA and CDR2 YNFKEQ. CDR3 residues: CASSQEAGPLETQYF. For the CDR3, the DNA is TGTGCCAGCAGCCAAGAGGCAGGGCCCCTCGAGACCCAGTACTTC.

CDR3 sequence (DNA): TGTGCTAGTGGTTTGGAGGCAGGTCGGACTGAAGCTTTCTTT. Translating gives CASGLEAGRTEAFF. This rearrangement joins TRBV12-5 to TRBJ1-1; D is unresolved. Looked up from germline, CDR1 is LGHNT and CDR2 is FRNRAP. The CDR3 totals 14 residues. Trimming stripped 1 base from V and 5 bases from J, with 11 bases between.

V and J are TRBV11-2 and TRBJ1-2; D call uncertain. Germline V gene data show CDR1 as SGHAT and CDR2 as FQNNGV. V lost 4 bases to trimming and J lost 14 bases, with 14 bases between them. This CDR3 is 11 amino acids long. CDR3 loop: CASSSLGRETF. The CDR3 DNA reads TGTGCCAGCAGCTCCCTCGGGCGGGAAACCTTC. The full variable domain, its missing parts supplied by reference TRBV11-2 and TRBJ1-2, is EAGVAQSPRYKIIEKRQSVAFWCNPISGHATLYWYQQILGQGPKLLIQFQNNGVVDDSQLPKDRFSAERLKGVDSTLKIQPAKLEDSAVYLCASSSLGRETFGSGTRLTVV.

Written as DNA, the CDR3 is TGTGCCAGCAGCCCCCAGACTAGTTACAATGAGCAGTTCTTC. This translates into CASSPQTSYNEQFF. The chain combines TRBV9 with TRBJ2-1; D might be TRBD2 (6 bases). The V end lost 4 bases, the J end lost 4 bases, and 12 bases lay between the germline ends. The CDR3 has 14 amino acids. CDR1 is SGDLS, CDR2 YYNGEE, per germline. The full variable domain, completed using reference TRBV9 and TRBJ2-1, is DSGVTQTPKHLITATGQRVTLRCSPRSGDLSVYWYQQSLDQGLQFLIQYYNGEERAKGNILERFSAQQFPDLHSELNLSSLELGDSALYFCASSPQTSYNEQFFGPGTRLTVL.